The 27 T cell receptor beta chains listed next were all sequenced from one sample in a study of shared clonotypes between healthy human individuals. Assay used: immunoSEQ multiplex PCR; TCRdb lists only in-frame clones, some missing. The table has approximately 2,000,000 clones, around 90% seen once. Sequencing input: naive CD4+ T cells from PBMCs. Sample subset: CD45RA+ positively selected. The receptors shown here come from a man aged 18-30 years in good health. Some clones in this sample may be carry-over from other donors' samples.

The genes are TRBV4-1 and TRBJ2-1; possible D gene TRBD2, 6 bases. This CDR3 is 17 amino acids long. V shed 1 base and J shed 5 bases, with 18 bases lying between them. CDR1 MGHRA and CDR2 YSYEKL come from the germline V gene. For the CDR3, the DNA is TGCGCCAGCAGCCAAGGTATCCTAGCGATCCCTCACAATGAGCAGTTCTTC. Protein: CASSQGILAIPHNEQFF.

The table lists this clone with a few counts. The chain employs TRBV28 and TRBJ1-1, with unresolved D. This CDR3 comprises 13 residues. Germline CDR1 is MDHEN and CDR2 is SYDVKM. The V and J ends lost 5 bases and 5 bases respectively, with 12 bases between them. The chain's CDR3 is CASSILSPTEAFF. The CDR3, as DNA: TGTGCCAGCAGTATCTTATCCCCAACTGAAGCTTTCTTT.

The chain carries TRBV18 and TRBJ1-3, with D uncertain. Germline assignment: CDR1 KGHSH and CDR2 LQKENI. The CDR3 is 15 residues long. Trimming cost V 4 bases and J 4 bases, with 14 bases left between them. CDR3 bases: TGTGCCAGCTCACGGCAGGAGGTCGGAGGAAACACCATATATTTT. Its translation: CASSRQEVGGNTIYF.

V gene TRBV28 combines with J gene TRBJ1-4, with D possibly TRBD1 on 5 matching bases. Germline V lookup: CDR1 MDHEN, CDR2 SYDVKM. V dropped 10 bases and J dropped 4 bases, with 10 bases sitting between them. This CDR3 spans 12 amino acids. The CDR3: CATRVNNEKLFF. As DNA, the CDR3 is TGTGCCACCAGGGTTAATAATGAAAAACTGTTTTTT.

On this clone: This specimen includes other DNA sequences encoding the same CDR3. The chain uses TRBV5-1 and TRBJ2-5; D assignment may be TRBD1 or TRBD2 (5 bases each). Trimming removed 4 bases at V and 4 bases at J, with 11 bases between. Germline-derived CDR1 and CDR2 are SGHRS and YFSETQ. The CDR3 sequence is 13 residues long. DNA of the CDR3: TGCGCCAGCAGCCCTTCTGGGGGAGAGACCCAGTACTTC. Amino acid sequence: CASSPSGGETQYF.

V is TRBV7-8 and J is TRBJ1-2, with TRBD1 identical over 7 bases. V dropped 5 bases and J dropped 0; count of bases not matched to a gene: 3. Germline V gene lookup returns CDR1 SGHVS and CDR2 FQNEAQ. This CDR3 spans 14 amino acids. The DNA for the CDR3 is TGTGCCAGCAGCCAGGGACAGACTAACTATGGCTACACCTTC. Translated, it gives CASSQGQTNYGYTF.

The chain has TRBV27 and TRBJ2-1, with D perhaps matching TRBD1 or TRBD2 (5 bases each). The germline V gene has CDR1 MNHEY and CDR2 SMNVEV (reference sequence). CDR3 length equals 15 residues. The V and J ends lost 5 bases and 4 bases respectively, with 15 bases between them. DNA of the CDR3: TGTGCCAGCAGTCCCGCGGGTCCAGGGTACAATGAGCAGTTCTTC. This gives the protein CASSPAGPGYNEQFF.

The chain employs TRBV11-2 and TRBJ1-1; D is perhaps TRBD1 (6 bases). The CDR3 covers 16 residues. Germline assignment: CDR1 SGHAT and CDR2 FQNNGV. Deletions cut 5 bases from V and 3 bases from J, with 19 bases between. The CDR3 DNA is TGTGCCAGCAGCCCCCCTCGGCAGGGGCTGTACACTGAAGCTTTCTTT. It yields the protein CASSPPRQGLYTEAFF.

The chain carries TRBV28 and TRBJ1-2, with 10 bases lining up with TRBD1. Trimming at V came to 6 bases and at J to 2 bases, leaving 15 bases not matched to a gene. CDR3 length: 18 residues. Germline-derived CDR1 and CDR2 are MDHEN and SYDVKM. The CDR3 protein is CASSPLPGQGLGNYGYTF. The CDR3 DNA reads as TGTGCCAGCAGCCCGCTGCCGGGACAGGGGCTCGGGAACTATGGCTACACCTTC.

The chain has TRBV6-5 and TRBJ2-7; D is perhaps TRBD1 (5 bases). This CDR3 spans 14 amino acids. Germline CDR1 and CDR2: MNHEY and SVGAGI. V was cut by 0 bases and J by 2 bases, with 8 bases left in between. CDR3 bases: TGTGCCAGCAGTTACTCGCGACAGACCTACGAGCAGTACTTC. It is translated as CASSYSRQTYEQYF.

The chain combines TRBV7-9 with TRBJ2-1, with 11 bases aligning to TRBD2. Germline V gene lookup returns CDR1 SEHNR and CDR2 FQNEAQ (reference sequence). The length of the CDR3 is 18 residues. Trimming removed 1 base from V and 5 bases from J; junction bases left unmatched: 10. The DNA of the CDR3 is TGTGCCAGCAGCTTAGAAGGTTGGGGACTAGCGGCCGACAATGAGCAGTTCTTC. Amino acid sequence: CASSLEGWGLAADNEQFF.

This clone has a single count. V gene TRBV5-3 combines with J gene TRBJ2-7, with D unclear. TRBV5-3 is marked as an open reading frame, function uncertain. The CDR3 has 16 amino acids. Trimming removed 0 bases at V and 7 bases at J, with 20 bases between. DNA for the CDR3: TGTGCCAGAAGCTTGGCGCTAGTCCGTCTCTTACAGGAGCAGTACTTC. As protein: CARSLALVRLLQEQYF.

The DNA for the CDR3 is TGCGCCAGCAGCCAAGGGGGGGCCAAAAACATTCAGTACTTC. Encoded protein: CASSQGGAKNIQYF. The V gene is TRBV4-3, the J gene TRBJ2-4; TRBD1 or TRBD2 may be the D gene (5 bases each). The germline gives CDR1 LGHNA, CDR2 YSLEER. V was clipped by 1 base and J by 1 base, with 5 bases between them. CDR3 length: 14 residues.

CDR3 loop: CASSIRQARMNTEAFF. The CDR3 DNA sequence: TGTGCCAGCAGTATCCGACAGGCCCGAATGAACACTGAAGCTTTCTTT. This chain connects TRBV7-2 to TRBJ1-1; possible D gene TRBD1, 6 bases. The CDR3 is made up of 16 amino acids. Deletions cut 6 bases from V and 0 bases from J, with 17 bases between. The germline V gene has CDR1 SGHTA and CDR2 FQGNSA.

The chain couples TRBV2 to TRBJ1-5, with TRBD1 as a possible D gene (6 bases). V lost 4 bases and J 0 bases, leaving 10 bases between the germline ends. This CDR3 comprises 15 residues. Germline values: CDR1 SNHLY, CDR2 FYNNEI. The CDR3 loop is CASSGTVTSNQPQHF. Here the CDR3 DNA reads TGTGCCAGCAGTGGGACAGTAACTAGCAATCAGCCCCAGCATTTT.

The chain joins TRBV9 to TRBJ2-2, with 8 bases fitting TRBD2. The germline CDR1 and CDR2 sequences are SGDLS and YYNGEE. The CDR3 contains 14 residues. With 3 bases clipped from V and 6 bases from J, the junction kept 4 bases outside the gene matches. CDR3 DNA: TGTGCCAGCAGCGAGAACGGGAGGGCCGGGGAGCTGTTTTTT. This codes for CASSENGRAGELFF.

In nucleotides, the CDR3 is TGTGCCAGCAGCTTAAAACCAGACCCTTACACTGAAGCTTTCTTT. It encodes CASSLKPDPYTEAFF. The V call is TRBV13, the J call TRBJ1-1; unclear D gene. Trimming took off 2 bases at V and 3 bases at J, with 13 bases between the two ends. Germline lookup yields CDR1 PRHDT and CDR2 FYEKMQ (reference sequence). The CDR3 spans 15 residues.

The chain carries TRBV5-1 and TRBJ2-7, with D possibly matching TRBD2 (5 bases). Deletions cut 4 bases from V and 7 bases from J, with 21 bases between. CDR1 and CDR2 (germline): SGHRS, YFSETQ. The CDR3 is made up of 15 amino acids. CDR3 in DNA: TGCGCCAGCAGCCCGCCGGGATCCCGGGTGAGAGAGCAGTACTTC. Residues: CASSPPGSRVREQYF.

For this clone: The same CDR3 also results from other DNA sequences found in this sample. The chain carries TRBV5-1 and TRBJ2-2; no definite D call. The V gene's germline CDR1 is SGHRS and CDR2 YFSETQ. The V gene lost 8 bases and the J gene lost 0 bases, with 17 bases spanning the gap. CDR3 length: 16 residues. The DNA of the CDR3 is TGCGCCAGTTCTCTCCTGGTGGGCGCGAACACCGGGGAGCTGTTTTTT. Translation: CASSLLVGANTGELFF.

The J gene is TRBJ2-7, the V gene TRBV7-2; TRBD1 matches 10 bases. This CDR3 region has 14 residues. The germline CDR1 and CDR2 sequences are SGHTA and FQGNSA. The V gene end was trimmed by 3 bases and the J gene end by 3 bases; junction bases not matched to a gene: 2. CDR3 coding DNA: TGTGCCAGCAGCTTGAGGACAGGGGGCTACGAGCAGTACTTC. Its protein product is CASSLRTGGYEQYF.

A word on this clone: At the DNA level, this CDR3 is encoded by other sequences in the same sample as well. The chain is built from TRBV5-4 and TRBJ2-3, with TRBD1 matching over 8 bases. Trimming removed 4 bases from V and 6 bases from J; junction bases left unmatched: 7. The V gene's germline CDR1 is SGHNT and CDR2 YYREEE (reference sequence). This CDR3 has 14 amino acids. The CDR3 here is CASSATGVADTQYF. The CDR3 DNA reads TGTGCCAGCAGCGCGACAGGGGTAGCGGATACGCAGTATTTT.

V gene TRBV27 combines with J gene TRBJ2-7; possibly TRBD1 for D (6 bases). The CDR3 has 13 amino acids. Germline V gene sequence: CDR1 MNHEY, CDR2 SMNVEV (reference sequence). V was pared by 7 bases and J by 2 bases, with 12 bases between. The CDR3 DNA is TGTGCCAGCAAGGGGGTCCAGCCCTACGAGCAGTACTTC. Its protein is CASKGVQPYEQYF.

The chain's CDR3 is CASSRRTGYNEQFF. CDR3 nucleotide sequence: TGTGCCAGTAGTAGACGGACAGGCTACAATGAGCAGTTCTTC. This chain joins TRBV19 and TRBJ2-1, with TRBD1 matching over 7 bases. The length of the CDR3 is 14 residues. The junction had 3 bases not matched to a gene; V was cut back by 4 bases and J by 3 bases. Germline V CDR1 and CDR2: LNHDA, SQIVND (reference sequence).

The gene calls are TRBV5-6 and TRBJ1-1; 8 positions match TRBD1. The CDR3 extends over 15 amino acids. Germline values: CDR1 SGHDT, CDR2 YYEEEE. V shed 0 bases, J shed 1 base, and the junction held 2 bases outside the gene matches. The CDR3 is CASSLADRANTEAFF. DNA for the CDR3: TGTGCCAGCAGCTTGGCGGACAGGGCGAACACTGAAGCTTTCTTT.

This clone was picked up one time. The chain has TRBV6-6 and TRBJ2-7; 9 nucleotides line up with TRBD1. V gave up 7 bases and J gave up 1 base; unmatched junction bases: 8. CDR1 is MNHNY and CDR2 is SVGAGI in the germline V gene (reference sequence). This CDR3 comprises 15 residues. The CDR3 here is CASTAPGTGSYEQYF. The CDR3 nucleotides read TGTGCCAGCACCGCACCCGGGACAGGGTCCTACGAGCAGTACTTC.

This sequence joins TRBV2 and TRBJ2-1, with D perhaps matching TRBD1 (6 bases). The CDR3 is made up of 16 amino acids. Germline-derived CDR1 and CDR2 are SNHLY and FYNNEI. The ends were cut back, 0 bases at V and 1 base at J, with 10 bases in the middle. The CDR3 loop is CASSEALGASYNEQFF. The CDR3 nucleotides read TGTGCCAGCAGTGAAGCGCTGGGGGCGTCCTACAATGAGCAGTTCTTC.

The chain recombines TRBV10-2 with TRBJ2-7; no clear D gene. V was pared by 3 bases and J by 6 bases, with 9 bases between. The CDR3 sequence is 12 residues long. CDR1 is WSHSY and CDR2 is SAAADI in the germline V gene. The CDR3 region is CASSDPRGEQYF. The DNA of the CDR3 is TGCGCCAGCAGTGATCCCCGAGGCGAGCAGTACTTC.